The clone carrying this TCR beta chain has at least ten counts. The time point denotes: newly diagnosed GD, antithyroid drugs for less than 3 months. Following extraction of RNA from PBMCs, that RNA was used to make the TCR library. This record belongs to a study of regulatory T cells in long-lasting Graves disease. CDR3 regions were amplified by Arm-PCR using iRepertoire HTBI primers to build TCR beta libraries. TCRdb re-analysed the multiplex PCR reads in MiXCR, keeping a single row per CDR3 protein. Among over 200,000 distinct CDR3 sequences listed, around 18% were seen once. Between the trimmed V and J ends, which lost 4 bases and 0 bases, there was a span of 16 bases. The CDR3 has 16 residues. Looked up from germline, CDR1 is SGHDT and CDR2 is YYEEEE. These data were also reused for a study on T cells in Graves' hyperthyroidism and ophthalmopathy. That report notes: When the TCR CDR3 underwent first-round RT-PCR, the HTBI primer set was used.

The input for sequencing was peripheral blood mononuclear cells (PBMCs), taken at new diagnosis, from a patient treated with antithyroid drugs. The chain uses TRBV5-6 and TRBJ1-1, with D perhaps matching TRBD1 (5 bases). This TCR came from a woman aged 25 to 45 with Graves disease. CDR3 sequence reads: CASSLGVRSLNTEAFF. CDR3 bases: TGTGCCAGCAGCCTAGGGGTGCGGTCCTTGAACACTGAAGCTTTCTTT.